A selection of T cell receptor beta chains follows, all from one sample in a study of T cell repertoires in cytomegalovirus infection. TCRdb passed the reads through MiXCR, listing each CDR3 protein once. The data contain a few hundred thousand distinct CDR3 sequences, roughly 28% of them singletons. For these receptors, no antigen is known. This specimen was cultured PBMCs, taken from culture after CMV antigen stimulation. All receptors derive from a human donor in good health (CMV status not recorded). Some clones in this sample may be carry-over from other donors' samples. Both conserved end residues are part of each CDR3.

v_call: TRBV7-2
cdr3_aa: CASSLASDPYGYTF

v_call: TRBV28
cdr3_aa: CANSLLGGSVGETQYF

v_call: TRBV11-1
cdr3_aa: CASSSGQVGFPWEQYF

v_call: TRBV7-3
cdr3_aa: CASSPTGGVSAGETQYF

v_call: TRBV20-1
cdr3_aa: CSGHPSGYNEQFF

v_call: TRBV19
cdr3_aa: CASSPGGAHFGDTQYF

v_call: TRBV4-2
cdr3_aa: CASSQDLREETQYF

v_call: TRBV5-6
cdr3_aa: CASSFEHGGAFF

v_call: TRBV7-6
cdr3_aa: CASSSRDYPSEAFF

v_call: TRBV27
cdr3_aa: CASSREGPSYNEQFF

v_call: TRBV30
cdr3_aa: CAWSPWGTSGSGYNEQFF

v_call: TRBV7-2
cdr3_aa: CASSLNRGGADTQYF

v_call: TRBV3-1
cdr3_aa: CASSQGAHQPQHF

v_call: TRBV20-1
cdr3_aa: CSARDGGSGGGLAKNIQYF

v_call: TRBV5-5
cdr3_aa: CASRNRDGANVLTF

v_call: TRBV30
cdr3_aa: CAWSLGQINQPQHF

v_call: TRBV6-5
cdr3_aa: CASSPDGVTNQPQHF

v_call: TRBV6-1
cdr3_aa: CASSPDGRGQETQYF

v_call: TRBV6-2/TRBV6-3
cdr3_aa: CASSSQGAQPQHF

v_call: TRBV11-1
cdr3_aa: CASSLGGGLANTNTEAFF

v_call: TRBV2
cdr3_aa: CASSRGGLTGELFF

v_call: TRBV12-3/TRBV12-4
cdr3_aa: CASSHRKDRSSSTDTQYF

v_call: TRBV4-2
cdr3_aa: CASSQDDPGPQHF

v_call: TRBV7-6
cdr3_aa: CASRNSSRGTQYF

v_call: TRBV6-1
cdr3_aa: CASRIYTGAAQDTQYF

v_call: TRBV20-1
cdr3_aa: CSARMSGTAKARGYTF

v_call: TRBV7-6
cdr3_aa: CASSLDRGPYEQYF

v_call: TRBV7-2
cdr3_aa: CASTRDSIVADTIYF

v_call: TRBV7-2
cdr3_aa: CASRRYGGGTEAFF

v_call: TRBV30
cdr3_aa: CAWTTPGQSTDTQYF

v_call: TRBV6-1
cdr3_aa: CASSPTGDYGYTF

v_call: TRBV10-3
cdr3_aa: CAISESGASYEQYF

v_call: TRBV11-2
cdr3_aa: CASSLTGKLFF

v_call: TRBV4-2
cdr3_aa: CASSQTTGLFGYTF

v_call: TRBV7-9
cdr3_aa: CASSPSEGRYNSPLHF

v_call: TRBV12-3/TRBV12-4
cdr3_aa: CASSGKGANEKLFF

v_call: TRBV5-1
cdr3_aa: CASSDLLIAHGTSTDTQYF

v_call: TRBV7-2
cdr3_aa: CASSLDPPRGYTF

v_call: TRBV24-1
cdr3_aa: CATSDLRDRADEQFF

v_call: TRBV7-2
cdr3_aa: CASSLGGQGNYGYTF

v_call: TRBV18
cdr3_aa: CASSPQPYGYTF

v_call: TRBV18
cdr3_aa: CASSPQSGPTNYGYTF

v_call: TRBV29-1
cdr3_aa: CSYRKNTEAFF

v_call: TRBV10-3
cdr3_aa: CAISEGGLGEKLFF

v_call: TRBV24-1
cdr3_aa: CATSVGDGYEQYF

v_call: TRBV11-2
cdr3_aa: CASSLNGETDTQYF

v_call: TRBV6-1
cdr3_aa: CASSEGTPPYNEQFF

v_call: TRBV4-2
cdr3_aa: CASSQGLAYTGELFF

v_call: TRBV28
cdr3_aa: CASSLQVPGVYEQYF

v_call: TRBV7-2
cdr3_aa: CASSKRDSGGETQYF

v_call: TRBV4-2
cdr3_aa: CASGDSSQETQYF

v_call: TRBV19
cdr3_aa: CASSIRRGEGRNQPQHF

v_call: TRBV7-9
cdr3_aa: CASSVTTSSYNEQFF

v_call: TRBV4-2
cdr3_aa: CASSQPGQVAYNEQFF

v_call: TRBV9
cdr3_aa: CASSTRDRGSGELFF

v_call: TRBV7-8
cdr3_aa: CASSLPSQGIDEQFF

v_call: TRBV12-5
cdr3_aa: CASGFPLGYTF